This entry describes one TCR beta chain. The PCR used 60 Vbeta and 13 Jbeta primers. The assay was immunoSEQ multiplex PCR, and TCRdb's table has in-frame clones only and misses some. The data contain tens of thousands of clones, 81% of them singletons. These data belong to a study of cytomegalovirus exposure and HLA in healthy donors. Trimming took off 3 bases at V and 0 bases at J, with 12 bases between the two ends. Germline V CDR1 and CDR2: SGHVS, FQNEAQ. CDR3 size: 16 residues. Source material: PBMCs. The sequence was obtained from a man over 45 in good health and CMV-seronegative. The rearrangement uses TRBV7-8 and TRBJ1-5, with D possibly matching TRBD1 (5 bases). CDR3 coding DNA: TGTGCCAGCAGCTTCGGGACGGGACTTAGCAATCAGCCCCAGCATTTT. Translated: CASSFGTGLSNQPQHF.